This T cell receptor (beta chain) was identified during a study of regulatory T cells in long-lasting Graves disease. This clonotype was recorded many times. To make TCR beta libraries, researchers used iRepertoire HTBI primers and Arm-PCR of CDR3 regions. TCRdb analysed the multiplex PCR reads with MiXCR anew, one entry per CDR3 protein. The sample has over 500,000 distinct CDR3 sequences; around 16% are singletons. The sample's time point: newly diagnosed GD, antithyroid drugs for less than 3 months. PBMC-derived RNA was used for the TCR library. V was cut by 3 bases and J by 6 bases, with 18 bases left in between. The V gene's germline CDR1 is DFQATT and CDR2 SNEGSKA (reference sequence). The CDR3 spans 15 residues. These data also featured in a second study, about T cells in Graves' hyperthyroidism and ophthalmopathy.

The sequence came from a man aged 18 to 29 with Graves disease. The rearrangement links TRBV20-1 to TRBJ1-5, with D possibly matching TRBD1 (5 bases). The specimen was peripheral blood mononuclear cells (PBMCs), collected at new diagnosis, from a patient treated with antithyroid drugs. The CDR3 loop reads CSASPGGVAAQPQHF. CDR3 DNA sequence: TGCAGTGCTAGTCCCGGGGGGGTTGCCGCTCAGCCCCAGCATTTT.